This TCR beta chain is from a study of radiotherapy plus CTLA-4 blockade in lung cancer. Study-level information: Patients showed objective responses in 18% of cases, and disease control was achieved by 30% to 35%. Broader study findings: Blood TCR clones of tumor origin expanded after radiotherapy plus ipilimumab. How blood T cell clones changed early, along with interferon-beta, reportedly forecast response best.

Here immunoSEQ multiplex PCR was the method, and the copy in TCRdb shows in-frame clones only, minus some. The profile shows around 78,000 clones, roughly 79% of them singletons. The CDR3 covers 13 residues. Germline V gives CDR1 MNHNS, CDR2 SASEGT. V was clipped by 4 bases and J by 5 bases, with 12 bases between them. Alongside CTLA-4 blockade with ipilimumab, patients with chemo-refractory metastatic non-small-cell lung cancer received focal radiation. Turning to this clone: What it recognizes is unknown.

The source of this sequence is a human donor with non-small cell lung cancer who had a partial response to radiotherapy plus ipilimumab. Some clones in this sample may be carry-over from other donors' samples. This sample comprised peripheral blood, obtained from a patient treated with radiotherapy plus ipilimumab. The chain has TRBV6-1 and TRBJ2-7; D not resolved. The CDR3 DNA follows: TGTGCCAGCAGTGTCGGCGGTGTCGACGAGCAGTACTTC. Amino acids: CASSVGGVDEQYF.